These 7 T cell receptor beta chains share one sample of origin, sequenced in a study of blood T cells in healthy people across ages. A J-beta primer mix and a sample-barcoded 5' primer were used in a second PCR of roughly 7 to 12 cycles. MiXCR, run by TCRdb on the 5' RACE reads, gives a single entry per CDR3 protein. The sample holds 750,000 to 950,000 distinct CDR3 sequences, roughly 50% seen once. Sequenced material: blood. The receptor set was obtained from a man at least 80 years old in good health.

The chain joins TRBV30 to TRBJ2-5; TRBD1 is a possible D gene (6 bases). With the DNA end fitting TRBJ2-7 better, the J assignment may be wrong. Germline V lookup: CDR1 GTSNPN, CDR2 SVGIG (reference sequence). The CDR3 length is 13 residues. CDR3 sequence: CASAGVRLDEQYF. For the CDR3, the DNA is TGTGCCAGTGCAGGGGTTCGGTTGGACGAGCAGTACTTC.

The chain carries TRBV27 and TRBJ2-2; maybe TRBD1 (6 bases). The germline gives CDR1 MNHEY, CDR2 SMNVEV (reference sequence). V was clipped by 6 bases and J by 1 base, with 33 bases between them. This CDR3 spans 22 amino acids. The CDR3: CASRMGTSNGPFKYKNTGELFF. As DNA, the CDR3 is TGTGCCAGCAGGATGGGGACAAGCAATGGACCCTTCAAGTACAAGAACACCGGGGAGCTGTTTTTT.

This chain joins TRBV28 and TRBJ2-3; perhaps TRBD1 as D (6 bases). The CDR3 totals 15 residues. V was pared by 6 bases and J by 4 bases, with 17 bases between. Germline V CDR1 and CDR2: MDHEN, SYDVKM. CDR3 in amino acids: CASRGAKLGADTQYF. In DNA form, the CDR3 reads TGTGCCAGCAGGGGGGCCAAACTAGGGGCAGATACGCAGTATTTT.

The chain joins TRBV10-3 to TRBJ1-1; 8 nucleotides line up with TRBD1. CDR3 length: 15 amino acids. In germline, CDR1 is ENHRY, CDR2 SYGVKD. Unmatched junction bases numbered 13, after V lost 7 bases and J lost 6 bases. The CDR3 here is CAIKAGGFMVAEAFF. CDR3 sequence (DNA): TGTGCCATCAAGGCAGGGGGCTTTATGGTCGCTGAAGCTTTCTTT.

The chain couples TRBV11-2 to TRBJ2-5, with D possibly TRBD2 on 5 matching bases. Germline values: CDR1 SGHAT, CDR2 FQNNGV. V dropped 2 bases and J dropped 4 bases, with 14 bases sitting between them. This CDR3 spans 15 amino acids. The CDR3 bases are TGTGCCAGCAGCTTAAAGCGGTCTGCGGGAGAGACCCAGTACTTC. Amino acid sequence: CASSLKRSAGETQYF.

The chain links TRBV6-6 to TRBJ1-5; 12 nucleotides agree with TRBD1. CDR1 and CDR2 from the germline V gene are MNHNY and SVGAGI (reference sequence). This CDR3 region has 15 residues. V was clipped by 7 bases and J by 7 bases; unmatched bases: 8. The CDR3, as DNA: TGTGCCAGCAAGGGGACAGGGGGCTTGGGGCAGCCCCAGCATTTT. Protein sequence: CASKGTGGLGQPQHF.

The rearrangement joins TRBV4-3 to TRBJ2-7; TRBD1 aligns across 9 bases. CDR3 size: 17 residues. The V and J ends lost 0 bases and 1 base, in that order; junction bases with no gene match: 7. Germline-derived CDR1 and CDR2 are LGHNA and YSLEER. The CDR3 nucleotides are TGCGCCAGCAGCCAAGAAGCCCGGGACAGGGTTTCCTACGAGCAGTACTTC. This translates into CASSQEARDRVSYEQYF.